The following is a T cell receptor (beta chain) sequence with its context. Using immunoSEQ multiplex PCR, the repertoire was profiled, and TCRdb retains in-frame clones only, with some absent. This table has about 52,000 clones, roughly 92% appearing once. The source of the sample is a study of T cell changes during pregnancy in multiple sclerosis. CDR1 and CDR2 (germline): SGHRS, YFSETQ. V was clipped by 6 bases and J by 6 bases, with 17 bases between them. This CDR3 has 14 residues. This TCR was recovered from a female donor with multiple sclerosis, enrolled in a pregnancy study. This specimen consisted of CD4+ T cells from peripheral blood mononuclear cells, obtained in the third trimester of pregnancy. The chain uses TRBV5-1 and TRBJ2-3, with a weak D call TRBD2 (6 bases). The CDR3 region is CASNDGGPTDTQYF. CDR3 DNA: TGCGCCAGCAACGACGGAGGGCCTACGGATACGCAGTATTTT.